The 22 T cell receptor beta chains presented below share a single source sample, sequenced in a study of cytomegalovirus exposure and HLA in healthy donors (TCRdb year 2017). Library generation was performed with the immunoSEQ multiplex PCR assay. For the multiplex PCR, a mixture combining 60 forward primers for TCR Vbeta segments and 13 reverse primers for TCR Jbeta segments was used. TCRdb mirrors the immuneACCESS table, restricted to in-frame sequences. Some clones are absent from its copies; in checked studies, under half trace to an unresolved V gene, and the reason for the others is unknown. The sample table holds 140,000 to 150,000 clones. The ten largest clones represent approximately 1% of the sample. Sequencing used PBMCs. The receptors derive from a male donor in good health and CMV-seronegative.

The J gene is TRBJ2-2, the V gene TRBV7-6; tentatively, D is TRBD2 (6 bases). Trimming removed 1 base at V and 1 base at J, with 10 bases between. The CDR3 length is 16 residues. The germline V gene has CDR1 SGHVS and CDR2 FNYEAQ. The DNA of the CDR3 is TGTGCCAGCAGCTTAGAAACGGGAGTGAACACCGGGGAGCTGTTTTTT. This gives the protein CASSLETGVNTGELFF.

This chain connects TRBV30 to TRBJ1-1; no reliable D call. Trimming removed 3 bases from V and 1 base from J, with 9 bases in between. The CDR3 has 13 residues. Germline lookup yields CDR1 GTSNPN and CDR2 SVGIG (reference sequence). CDR3 sequence reads: CAWSERENTEAFF. The DNA for the CDR3 is TGTGCCTGGAGCGAGAGAGAGAACACTGAAGCTTTCTTT.

J is TRBJ1-2 and V is TRBV30; a weak D match, TRBD1 (6 bases). This CDR3 contains 14 residues. CDR1 GTSNPN and CDR2 SVGIG come from the germline V gene (reference sequence). The V end was cut by 2 bases, the J end by 5 bases, with 15 bases between. The CDR3 reads CAWSFRGGLYGYTF. The CDR3 nucleotides are TGTGCCTGGAGTTTCAGAGGGGGTCTATATGGCTACACCTTC. Filled out from reference TRBV30 and TRBJ1-2, the complete variable domain reads SQTIHQWPATLVQPVGSPLSLECTVEGTSNPNLYWYRQAAGRGLQLLFYSVGIGQISSEVPQNLSASRPQDRQFILSSKKLLLSDSGFYLCAWSFRGGLYGYTFGSGTRLTVV.

The V and J genes are TRBV7-9 and TRBJ2-1, with TRBD2 identical over 7 bases. The V gene's germline CDR1 is SEHNR and CDR2 FQNEAQ (reference sequence). V shed 5 bases and J 0 bases; nucleotides not matched to a gene: 1. The CDR3 covers 14 residues. The CDR3 here is CASSPSGSYNEQFF. The CDR3 bases are TGTGCCAGCAGCCCTAGCGGCTCCTACAATGAGCAGTTCTTC.

V is TRBV9 and J is TRBJ1-1, with a possible D match to TRBD1 (6 bases). CDR1 and CDR2 (germline): SGDLS, YYNGEE. The CDR3 spans 15 residues. The V gene lost 4 bases and the J gene lost 5 bases, with 18 bases spanning the gap. The CDR3 DNA reads TGTGCCAGCAGCCCAACGGGGGGGGCTGGGACTGAAGCTTTCTTT. Its translation: CASSPTGGAGTEAFF.

The gene calls are TRBV18 and TRBJ2-1; 13 bases match TRBD2. The J segment lost 9 bases and the V segment lost 3 bases, leaving 8 bases of the junction unmatched. The CDR3 covers 16 residues. The germline gives CDR1 KGHSH, CDR2 LQKENI. The CDR3 loop is CASSPGLAGQGGEQFF. For the CDR3, the DNA is TGTGCCAGCTCACCGGGACTAGCGGGGCAAGGGGGTGAGCAGTTCTTC.

The chain employs TRBV6-5 and TRBJ2-7; perhaps TRBD1 as D (5 bases). Germline V gene sequence: CDR1 MNHEY, CDR2 SVGAGI. The CDR3 runs 13 residues. V was pared by 8 bases and J by 6 bases, with 17 bases between. The CDR3 DNA is TGTGCCAGCTCGCACACAGGAACCGGCGAGCAGTACTTC. This codes for CASSHTGTGEQYF.

The chain joins TRBV7-9 to TRBJ2-7; 8 nucleotides match TRBD1. In germline, CDR1 is SEHNR, CDR2 FQNEAQ (reference sequence). Trimming at V came to 0 bases and at J to 7 bases, leaving 17 bases not matched to a gene. The CDR3 has 18 residues. The CDR3 region has the DNA TGTGCCAGCAGCTTAGCTCCGACCAACAGGGGGATTACGAATGAGCAGTACTTC. It encodes CASSLAPTNRGITNEQYF. Drawing the rest from reference TRBV7-9 and TRBJ2-7, the complete variable domain is DTGVSQNPRHKITKRGQNVTFRCDPISEHNRLYWYRQTLGQGPEFLTYFQNEAQLEKSRLLSDRFSAERPKGSFSTLEIQRTEQGDSAMYLCASSLAPTNRGITNEQYFGPGTRLTVT.

The V gene is TRBV29-1, the J gene TRBJ1-4; the match to TRBD1 covers 7 bases. Germline CDR1 SQVTM, CDR2 ANQGSEA. V dropped 5 bases and J dropped 8; count of bases not matched to a gene: 11. The CDR3 covers 14 residues. For the CDR3, the DNA is TGCAGCGTTCGTCCTTCGACAGGGCAGGAAAAACTGTTTTTT. Translation: CSVRPSTGQEKLFF.

J is TRBJ2-1 and V is TRBV6-5; no definite D call. CDR3 length: 11 amino acids. The germline CDR1 and CDR2 sequences are MNHEY and SVGAGI. The CDR3 sequence: CAVSSYNEQFF. The CDR3 nucleotides read TGTGCGGTCAGCTCCTACAATGAGCAGTTCTTC.

The CDR3 reads CASTDAGWETQYF. DNA for the CDR3: TGTGCCAGCACCGACGCGGGGTGGGAGACCCAGTACTTC. The chain combines TRBV18 with TRBJ2-5; perhaps TRBD2 as D (6 bases). CDR1 KGHSH and CDR2 LQKENI come from the germline V gene. This CDR3 contains 13 residues. Trimming pared 8 bases from V and 5 bases from J, leaving 15 bases between.

The V gene is TRBV12-1, the J gene TRBJ2-7; the table's TRBD2 call for D was not verified on the DNA. TRBV12-1 is an annotated pseudogene. The CDR3 covers 11 residues. CDR3 in DNA: TGTGCCAGCAGCTTCCCGGGACTAGAGTACTTC. It specifies CASSFPGLEYF.

The J gene is TRBJ2-5, the V gene TRBV9; D uncertain. V dropped 1 base and J dropped 4 bases, with 17 bases sitting between them. Germline V lookup: CDR1 SGDLS, CDR2 YYNGEE. The CDR3 is 16 amino acids. Here the CDR3 DNA reads TGTGCCAGCAGCGTATCTTCGAGTGCACGGTCAGAGACCCAGTACTTC. Its protein is CASSVSSSARSETQYF. The complete variable domain, with remaining parts taken from reference TRBV9 and TRBJ2-5, reads DSGVTQTPKHLITATGQRVTLRCSPRSGDLSVYWYQQSLDQGLQFLIQYYNGEERAKGNILERFSAQQFPDLHSELNLSSLELGDSALYFCASSVSSSARSETQYFGPGTRLLVL.

This chain links TRBV7-9 with TRBJ1-6, with 8 bases that match TRBD1. From germline, CDR1 is SEHNR and CDR2 FQNEAQ (reference sequence). CDR3 length: 14 residues. J was trimmed by 9 bases and V by 5 bases; bases with no gene match: 6. DNA of the CDR3: TGTGCCAGCAGCCTCGGACAGGGATCTTCACCCCTCCACTTT. This encodes CASSLGQGSSPLHF. Full variable domain (missing parts from reference TRBV7-9 and TRBJ1-6): DTGVSQNPRHKITKRGQNVTFRCDPISEHNRLYWYRQTLGQGPEFLTYFQNEAQLEKSRLLSDRFSAERPKGSFSTLEIQRTEQGDSAMYLCASSLGQGSSPLHFGNGTRLTVT.

A note on this clone: Different DNA sequences within this sample yield the same CDR3. The CDR3 DNA reads as TGCGCCAGCAGCTTGGGACATCTGAACACTGAAGCTTTCTTT. Translation gives CASSLGHLNTEAFF. The genes are TRBV5-1 and TRBJ1-1, with D uncertain. The germline V gene has CDR1 SGHRS and CDR2 YFSETQ. CDR3 length: 14 amino acids. The V end was cut by 0 bases, the J end by 0 bases, with 6 bases between.

The rearrangement links TRBV4-3 to TRBJ2-7; 8 bases are shared with TRBD2. Germline assignment: CDR1 LGHNA and CDR2 YSLEER. The CDR3 runs 15 residues. The J segment lost 2 bases and the V segment lost 0 bases, leaving 3 bases of the junction unmatched. In DNA, the CDR3 is TGCGCCAGCAGCCAAGAAGATAGCGGGGCCTACGAGCAGTACTTC. Protein: CASSQEDSGAYEQYF.

V and J are TRBV7-9 and TRBJ2-5; TRBD1 might be the D (6 bases). V was shortened by 5 bases and J by 7 bases, with 20 bases between the two germline ends. The germline CDR1 and CDR2 sequences are SEHNR and FQNEAQ (reference sequence). The CDR3 runs to 15 residues. CDR3 region: CASSPTLDRLGTQYF. CDR3 sequence (DNA): TGTGCCAGCAGCCCAACCCTTGACAGGTTGGGGACCCAGTACTTC. Looking up the rest from reference TRBV7-9 and TRBJ2-5 gives the full variable domain: DTGVSQNPRHKITKRGQNVTFRCDPISEHNRLYWYRQTLGQGPEFLTYFQNEAQLEKSRLLSDRFSAERPKGSFSTLEIQRTEQGDSAMYLCASSPTLDRLGTQYFGPGTRLLVL.

The J gene is TRBJ2-1, the V gene TRBV29-1, with TRBD1 as a possible D gene (5 bases). The CDR3 spans 12 residues. V was shortened by 6 bases and J by 4 bases, with 10 bases between the two germline ends. In germline, CDR1 is SQVTM, CDR2 ANQGSEA. The CDR3, as DNA: TGCAGCGTCAGGGCATCTTACAATGAGCAGTTCTTC. This sequence encodes CSVRASYNEQFF.

This chain links TRBV6-6 with TRBJ2-7; 7 bases are a match to TRBD2. J lost 5 bases, V lost 2 bases, and 6 bases had no gene match. The CDR3 is 14 amino acids. Per the germline V gene, CDR1 is MNHNY and CDR2 is SVGAGI (reference sequence). This chain's CDR3 is CASSYRGSGHEQYF. The CDR3 DNA is TGTGCCAGCAGTTACCGAGGTAGCGGGCACGAGCAGTACTTC.

The rearrangement joins TRBV5-1 to TRBJ1-1; D is undetermined. Trimming removed 0 bases at V and 0 bases at J, with 12 bases between. The CDR3 is 16 amino acids. Per germline, CDR1 SGHRS and CDR2 YFSETQ. The CDR3 DNA sequence: TGCGCCAGCAGCTTGGATGGCAGAGGGTTGAACACTGAAGCTTTCTTT. It yields the protein CASSLDGRGLNTEAFF. Using reference TRBV5-1 and TRBJ1-1 for the parts outside the CDR3, the full variable domain is KAGVTQTPRYLIKTRGQQVTLSCSPISGHRSVSWYQQTPGQGLQFLFEYFSETQRNKGNFPGRFSGRQFSNSRSEMNVSTLELGDSALYLCASSLDGRGLNTEAFFGQGTRLTVV.

The V call is TRBV11-1, the J call TRBJ2-2; 11 nucleotides line up with TRBD2. The ends lost 5 bases at V and 6 bases at J; junction bases unmatched: 5. The CDR3 spans 15 residues. Per the germline V gene, CDR1 is SGHAT and CDR2 is FQDESV (reference sequence). The CDR3 DNA reads TGTGCCAGCAGCACTAGCGGGAGTTGGGCCGGGGAGCTGTTTTTT. Its translation is CASSTSGSWAGELFF.

This chain connects TRBV9 to TRBJ1-3; 9 bases agree with TRBD1. V was clipped by 4 bases and J by 0 bases; unmatched bases: 8. CDR1 SGDLS and CDR2 YYNGEE come from the germline V gene. This CDR3 spans 17 amino acids. CDR3 loop: CASSPWDRAHSGNTIYF. The CDR3 nucleotides are TGTGCCAGCAGCCCCTGGGACAGGGCCCACTCTGGAAACACCATATATTTT.